The present TCR beta chain was sequenced within a study of glioma-infiltrating T cells after dendritic cell vaccination. General study results and limits: Few patients contributed both blood and tumor specimens. TCR clonality showed no direct relationship with survival.

The method was immunoSEQ multiplex PCR; TCRdb's version includes in-frame clones alone and lacks a portion of them. This sample has fewer than 100,000 clones, with approximately 84% found just once. The CDR3 length is 15 residues. The J segment lost 3 bases and the V segment lost 2 bases, leaving 2 bases of the junction unmatched. Germline CDR1 is MNHEY and CDR2 is SMNVEV (reference sequence). A remark on this clone: Its target is not known.

All glioblastoma patients lacked an isocitrate dehydrogenase mutation. Sequenced here: blood, sampled before dendritic cell vaccination. This chain links TRBV27 with TRBJ2-7; 12 bases map to TRBD1. This TCR came from a human donor with glioblastoma. CDR3 in amino acids: CASSLGTGGNYEQYF. The CDR3 nucleotides read TGTGCCAGCAGTTTAGGGACAGGGGGCAACTACGAGCAGTACTTC.